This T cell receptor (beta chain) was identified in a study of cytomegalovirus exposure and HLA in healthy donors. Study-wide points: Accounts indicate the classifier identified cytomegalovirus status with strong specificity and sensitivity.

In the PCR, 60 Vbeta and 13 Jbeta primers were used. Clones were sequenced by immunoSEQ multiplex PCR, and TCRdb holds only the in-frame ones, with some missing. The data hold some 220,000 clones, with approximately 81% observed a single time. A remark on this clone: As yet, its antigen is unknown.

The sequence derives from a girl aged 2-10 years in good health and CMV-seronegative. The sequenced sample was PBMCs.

The DNA of the CDR3 is TGTGCCAGTAGTATATTCAGCGGGAGAAATCACTACGAGCAGTACTTC. Translating it yields CASSIFSGRNHYEQYF. The rearrangement uses TRBV19 and TRBJ2-7, with 8 bases lining up with TRBD2. The CDR3 covers 16 residues. Germline V gene data show CDR1 as LNHDA and CDR2 as SQIVND (reference sequence). V dropped 2 bases and J dropped 3; count of bases not matched to a gene: 9.